These T cell receptor beta chains were read from a single sample in a study of identical twins. TCRdb used MiXCR to reprocess the 5' RACE reads, holding one entry per CDR3 protein. The sample includes 200,000 to 250,000 distinct CDR3 sequences, over 12% seen only once; the top ten take about 9%. The sample taken for sequencing was memory (CD45RO+) T cells sorted from blood. Every receptor here comes from a woman aged 18-29 years in good health. The CDR3 runs from the conserved cysteine through the conserved F or W. The order of the fields is clone size, J gene, D gene, V gene, CDR3 protein, CDR3 DNA. The D gene is left open where the match is weak. Clone size, where shown, is once, few, many, or a class for clones that have expanded.

clone size: few
J gene: TRBJ2-3
D gene: TRBD2
V gene: TRBV6-2/TRBV6-3
CDR3 protein: CASSFPSGRLGTDTQYF
CDR3 DNA: TGTGCCAGCAGTTTTCCTAGCGGGAGGCTCGGAACAGATACGCAGTATTTT

clone size: few
J gene: TRBJ1-4
D gene: TRBD1
V gene: TRBV6-5
CDR3 protein: CASSYDREAEKLFF
CDR3 DNA: TGTGCCAGCAGTTACGACAGGGAGGCGGAAAAACTGTTTTTT

clone size: -
J gene: TRBJ1-1
D gene: TRBD1
V gene: TRBV6-1
CDR3 protein: CASSAGTGGSAEAFF
CDR3 DNA: TGTGCCAGCAGCGCCGGGACAGGGGGAAGTGCTGAAGCTTTCTTT

clone size: few
J gene: TRBJ2-7
D gene: TRBD2
V gene: TRBV5-1
CDR3 protein: CASSQGLGLGEQYF
CDR3 DNA: TGCGCCAGCAGCCAGGGACTAGGTTTGGGCGAGCAGTACTTC

clone size: -
J gene: TRBJ2-2
D gene: -
V gene: TRBV12-3/TRBV12-4
CDR3 protein: CASSLLSGELFF
CDR3 DNA: TGTGCCAGCAGTTTACTGTCCGGGGAGCTGTTTTTT

clone size: few
J gene: TRBJ1-5
D gene: -
V gene: TRBV18
CDR3 protein: CASSPQYNQPQHF
CDR3 DNA: TGTGCCAGCTCACCCCAGTATAATCAGCCCCAGCATTTT

clone size: many
J gene: TRBJ2-7
D gene: TRBD2
V gene: TRBV5-6
CDR3 protein: CASSKGLAGVRYF
CDR3 DNA: TGTGCCAGCAGCAAGGGACTAGCGGGAGTCCGGTACTTC

clone size: many
J gene: TRBJ1-5
D gene: -
V gene: TRBV29-1
CDR3 protein: CSVARRTNQPQHF
CDR3 DNA: TGCAGCGTTGCCAGGCGGACTAATCAGCCCCAGCATTTT

clone size: -
J gene: TRBJ2-7
D gene: -
V gene: TRBV2
CDR3 protein: CASSEGQAFYEQYF
CDR3 DNA: TGTGCCAGCAGTGAAGGTCAGGCCTTCTACGAGCAGTACTTC

clone size: -
J gene: TRBJ1-1
D gene: -
V gene: TRBV2
CDR3 protein: CASSQRVMNTEAFF
CDR3 DNA: TGTGCCAGCAGCCAGAGGGTCATGAACACTGAAGCTTTCTTT

clone size: -
J gene: TRBJ2-1
D gene: TRBD2
V gene: TRBV20-1
CDR3 protein: CSARTSGLSSYNEQFF
CDR3 DNA: TGCAGTGCTAGGACTAGCGGGTTAAGCTCCTACAATGAGCAGTTCTTC

clone size: few
J gene: TRBJ2-7
D gene: -
V gene: TRBV27
CDR3 protein: CASRGEGVTGYEQYF
CDR3 DNA: TGTGCCAGCAGGGGGGAGGGGGTAACGGGCTACGAGCAGTACTTC

clone size: few
J gene: TRBJ1-5
D gene: -
V gene: TRBV14
CDR3 protein: CASSPQTNQPQHF
CDR3 DNA: TGTGCCAGCAGCCCTCAAACTAATCAGCCCCAGCATTTT

clone size: -
J gene: TRBJ1-1
D gene: -
V gene: TRBV25-1
CDR3 protein: CASRPRRRAEAFF
CDR3 DNA: TGTGCCAGCAGACCCCGACGGCGCGCTGAAGCTTTCTTT

clone size: many
J gene: TRBJ1-2
D gene: -
V gene: TRBV6-6
CDR3 protein: CASSQDGNYGYTF
CDR3 DNA: TGTGCCAGCAGCCAAGACGGGAACTATGGCTACACCTTC

clone size: -
J gene: TRBJ2-3
D gene: TRBD2
V gene: TRBV12-3/TRBV12-4
CDR3 protein: CASSLASGSTDTQYF
CDR3 DNA: TGTGCCAGCAGTTTGGCTAGCGGCAGCACAGATACGCAGTATTTT

clone size: -
J gene: TRBJ1-2
D gene: -
V gene: TRBV5-5
CDR3 protein: CASSLQRTTSYGYTF
CDR3 DNA: TGTGCCAGCAGCTTGCAGAGAACGACTTCCTATGGCTACACCTTC

clone size: -
J gene: TRBJ2-1
D gene: -
V gene: TRBV2
CDR3 protein: CASHRDSTRGEQFF
CDR3 DNA: TGTGCCAGCCACCGGGACTCGACTCGGGGTGAGCAGTTCTTC

clone size: -
J gene: TRBJ2-7
D gene: -
V gene: TRBV15
CDR3 protein: CATSRNFGEQYF
CDR3 DNA: TGTGCCACCAGCCGGAACTTTGGGGAGCAGTACTTC

clone size: few
J gene: TRBJ2-1
D gene: TRBD2
V gene: TRBV11-2
CDR3 protein: CASSSWLVSGGAYNEQFF
CDR3 DNA: TGTGCCAGCAGCTCCTGGTTGGTTAGCGGGGGGGCCTACAATGAGCAGTTCTTC

clone size: -
J gene: TRBJ2-1
D gene: TRBD1
V gene: TRBV15
CDR3 protein: CATKDYWDRAQEEQFF
CDR3 DNA: TGTGCCACTAAGGACTATTGGGACAGGGCCCAGGAGGAGCAGTTCTTC

clone size: -
J gene: TRBJ2-4
D gene: TRBD1
V gene: TRBV5-6
CDR3 protein: CASSSAGTGLTRIQYF
CDR3 DNA: TGTGCCAGCAGTTCCGCCGGGACAGGGTTAACGCGCATTCAGTACTTC

clone size: once
J gene: TRBJ2-3
D gene: -
V gene: TRBV10-3
CDR3 protein: CAIMGGDTQYF
CDR3 DNA: TGTGCCATCATGGGGGGAGATACGCAGTATTTT

clone size: -
J gene: TRBJ2-7
D gene: -
V gene: TRBV5-1
CDR3 protein: CASSLGQASYEQYF
CDR3 DNA: TGCGCCAGCAGCTTGGGACAGGCCTCCTACGAGCAGTACTTC

clone size: -
J gene: TRBJ2-7
D gene: -
V gene: TRBV25-1
CDR3 protein: CASSEARAASYEQYF
CDR3 DNA: TGTGCCAGCAGTGAAGCCAGGGCGGCATCCTACGAGCAGTACTTC

clone size: few
J gene: TRBJ2-5
D gene: -
V gene: TRBV6-2/TRBV6-3
CDR3 protein: CASSYGGGGETQYF
CDR3 DNA: TGTGCCAGCAGTTACGGGGGAGGAGGAGAGACCCAGTACTTC

clone size: few
J gene: TRBJ2-2
D gene: TRBD2
V gene: TRBV11-1
CDR3 protein: CASRYPGTSGRIGTGELFF
CDR3 DNA: TGTGCCAGCAGATATCCCGGGACTAGCGGGAGAATAGGCACCGGGGAGCTGTTTTTT

clone size: few
J gene: TRBJ2-1
D gene: -
V gene: TRBV12-5
CDR3 protein: CASGLGATSSYNEQFF
CDR3 DNA: TGTGCTAGTGGTTTGGGAGCGACTAGCTCCTACAATGAGCAGTTCTTC

clone size: -
J gene: TRBJ1-1
D gene: -
V gene: TRBV12-3/TRBV12-4
CDR3 protein: CASSLRTRNTEAFF
CDR3 DNA: TGTGCCAGCAGTTTGAGGACGAGGAACACTGAAGCTTTCTTT

clone size: -
J gene: TRBJ1-1
D gene: -
V gene: TRBV7-9
CDR3 protein: CASSLTTVNTEAFF
CDR3 DNA: TGTGCCAGCAGCCTAACGACAGTGAACACTGAAGCTTTCTTT

clone size: few
J gene: TRBJ2-1
D gene: -
V gene: TRBV25-1
CDR3 protein: CASTSYQGNEQFF
CDR3 DNA: TGTGCCAGCACTTCGTATCAGGGCAATGAGCAGTTCTTC

clone size: few
J gene: TRBJ1-1
D gene: -
V gene: TRBV27
CDR3 protein: CASTRTAPNTEAFF
CDR3 DNA: TGTGCCAGCACCCGGACAGCACCGAACACTGAAGCTTTCTTT

clone size: -
J gene: TRBJ2-7
D gene: TRBD1
V gene: TRBV27
CDR3 protein: CASRPGQVGSYEQYF
CDR3 DNA: TGTGCCAGCAGGCCCGGACAGGTCGGCTCCTACGAGCAGTACTTC

clone size: many
J gene: TRBJ1-4
D gene: TRBD1
V gene: TRBV5-1
CDR3 protein: CASKETGNEKLFF
CDR3 DNA: TGCGCCAGCAAGGAGACAGGGAATGAAAAACTGTTTTTT

clone size: few
J gene: TRBJ1-1
D gene: TRBD1
V gene: TRBV20-1
CDR3 protein: CSALGQRGTEAFF
CDR3 DNA: TGCAGTGCTTTGGGACAGAGGGGAACTGAAGCTTTCTTT

clone size: -
J gene: TRBJ2-1
D gene: TRBD2
V gene: TRBV10-3
CDR3 protein: CAISGWSSGGSSYNEQFF
CDR3 DNA: TGTGCCATCAGTGGGTGGTCTAGCGGGGGCTCATCTTACAATGAGCAGTTCTTC

clone size: -
J gene: TRBJ2-3
D gene: TRBD2
V gene: TRBV10-3
CDR3 protein: CASWKGTSGLDTQYF
CDR3 DNA: TGTGCCAGCTGGAAGGGGACTAGCGGGTTGGATACGCAGTATTTT

clone size: few
J gene: TRBJ1-5
D gene: -
V gene: TRBV7-2
CDR3 protein: CASSLEQGRYSNQPQHF
CDR3 DNA: TGTGCCAGCAGCTTAGAGCAGGGGAGGTATAGCAATCAGCCCCAGCATTTT

clone size: -
J gene: TRBJ2-1
D gene: TRBD2
V gene: TRBV4-3
CDR3 protein: CASSQDPPGGYNEQFF
CDR3 DNA: TGCGCCAGCAGCCAAGATCCCCCGGGGGGTTACAATGAGCAGTTCTTC

clone size: many
J gene: TRBJ1-1
D gene: -
V gene: TRBV5-1
CDR3 protein: CASSLAVGAMNTEAFF
CDR3 DNA: TGCGCCAGCAGCTTGGCCGTTGGCGCGATGAACACTGAAGCTTTCTTT

clone size: few
J gene: TRBJ2-7
D gene: TRBD1
V gene: TRBV12-3/TRBV12-4
CDR3 protein: CASSLLGTGSYEQYF
CDR3 DNA: TGTGCCAGCAGTCTCCTCGGGACAGGTTCCTACGAGCAGTACTTC